These 22 T cell receptor beta chains originate from one sample sequenced in a study of T cell repertoires in cytomegalovirus infection. TCRdb passed the reads through MiXCR, listing each CDR3 protein once. The repertoire includes a few hundred thousand distinct CDR3 sequences, around 27% of them detected once, and approximately 13% sits in the top ten. Source material: PBMCs. These receptors came from a human donor in good health (CMV status not recorded). Some clones in this sample may be carry-over from other donors' samples.

The chain employs TRBV6-1 and TRBJ2-5; D possibly corresponds to TRBD1 (5 bases). The germline V gene encodes CDR1 MNHNS and CDR2 SASEGT. This CDR3 is built from 15 residues. V was clipped by 5 bases and J by 4 bases, with 17 bases between them. As DNA, the CDR3 is TGTGCCAGCAGTCCCGTCCCAGGGTCTGCAGAGACCCAGTACTTC. Translated: CASSPVPGSAETQYF.

In this sample, this clonotype turned up a few times. The chain joins TRBV11-3 to TRBJ2-3; no clear D. CDR3 size: 12 residues. V dropped 2 bases and J dropped 6 bases, with 6 bases sitting between them. Looked up from germline, CDR1 is SGHNT and CDR2 is YENEEA. The chain's CDR3 is CASSLPADTQYF. The CDR3 DNA follows: TGTGCCAGCAGCTTACCCGCCGATACGCAGTATTTT.

The chain is built from TRBV6-2 or TRBV6-3 and TRBJ2-1; 9 bases match TRBD1. Per germline, CDR1 MNHEY and CDR2 SVGEGT. The CDR3 has 14 amino acids. V was pared by 6 bases and J by 7 bases, with 7 bases of the junction left unmatched. CDR3 sequence: CASRGTGSLNEQFF. DNA for the CDR3: TGTGCCAGCAGAGGGACAGGGTCATTGAATGAGCAGTTCTTC.

The chain couples TRBV5-4 to TRBJ2-1; D is perhaps TRBD2 (5 bases). Looked up from germline, CDR1 is SGHNT and CDR2 is YYREEE (reference sequence). V was trimmed by 6 bases and J by 3 bases, leaving 7 bases between them. This CDR3 has 12 amino acids. The DNA for the CDR3 is TGTGCCAGCAACGGGATCTACAATGAGCAGTTCTTC. Translated, it gives CASNGIYNEQFF.

The chain couples TRBV18 to TRBJ2-5; no definite D call. The CDR3 runs to 13 residues. Deletions cut 2 bases from V and 2 bases from J, with 6 bases between. Per germline, CDR1 KGHSH and CDR2 LQKENI. The CDR3, as DNA: TGTGCCAGCTCACCAAGCCAACAAGAGACCCAGTACTTC. Amino acid sequence: CASSPSQQETQYF.

This clonotype was seen repeatedly, ten times or more. DNA for the CDR3: TGTGCCAGCAGCTTAAACCTAGCGGGCGATGAGCAGTTCTTC. This codes for CASSLNLAGDEQFF. The rearrangement uses TRBV7-9 and TRBJ2-1; 8 nucleotides match TRBD2. Germline values: CDR1 SEHNR, CDR2 FQNEAQ (reference sequence). J was trimmed by 8 bases and V by 2 bases; bases with no gene match: 5. This CDR3 spans 14 amino acids.

The chain has TRBV28 and TRBJ1-5; D uncertain. This CDR3 region has 14 residues. V lost 1 base and J 9 bases, leaving 13 bases between the germline ends. Germline CDR1 MDHEN, CDR2 SYDVKM. CDR3 region: CASSLFGVRWPQHF. CDR3 nucleotides: TGTGCCAGCAGTTTATTCGGGGTCAGGTGGCCCCAGCATTTT.

The CDR3 spells CSAAGTSGYNEQFF. Written as DNA, the CDR3 is TGCAGTGCTGCCGGGACTAGCGGCTACAATGAGCAGTTCTTC. This chain joins TRBV20-1 and TRBJ2-1; 11 bases agree with TRBD2. The germline V gene has CDR1 DFQATT and CDR2 SNEGSKA (reference sequence). Trimming cost V 5 bases and J 3 bases; bases outside gene matches: 3. The CDR3 consists of 14 residues.

This clonotype has a handful of counts. This chain connects TRBV28 to TRBJ1-5; no definite D call. The CDR3 has 11 amino acids. Trimming left V 6 bases short and J 9 bases short, with 9 bases between. Germline lookup yields CDR1 MDHEN and CDR2 SYDVKM. Written as DNA, the CDR3 is TGTGCCAGCAGGGCCGGTGGGCCCCAGCATTTT. Encoded protein: CASRAGGPQHF.

The V gene is TRBV28, the J gene TRBJ1-5, with D possibly being TRBD1 (5 bases). Germline-derived CDR1 and CDR2 are MDHEN and SYDVKM. The CDR3 contains 11 residues. Trimming shortened V by 3 bases and J by 15 bases, and 12 bases separated the two germline ends. The CDR3 here is CASSFRGHPHF. The DNA of the CDR3 is TGTGCCAGCAGTTTTAGGGGCCATCCGCATTTT.

This clonotype was observed at least ten times. The chain has TRBV5-6 and TRBJ1-4; a possible D gene is TRBD1 (5 bases). Trimming shortened V by 2 bases and J by 7 bases, and 12 bases separated the two germline ends. Per the germline V gene, CDR1 is SGHDT and CDR2 is YYEEEE. The CDR3 spans 14 residues. In DNA form, the CDR3 reads TGTGCCAGCAGCTTTCAGGGATTGGGTGAAAAACTGTTTTTT. This encodes CASSFQGLGEKLFF. Drawing the rest from reference TRBV5-6 and TRBJ1-4, the complete variable domain is DAGVTQSPTHLIKTRGQQVTLRCSPKSGHDTVSWYQQALGQGPQFIFQYYEEEERQRGNFPDRFSGHQFPNYSSELNVNALLLGDSALYLCASSFQGLGEKLFFGSGTQLSVL.

V and J are TRBV4-3 and TRBJ1-6; D might be TRBD1 (6 bases). Trimming cost V 3 bases and J 9 bases, with 15 bases left between them. The germline V gene encodes CDR1 LGHNA and CDR2 YSLEER. The CDR3 is made up of 15 amino acids. CDR3 loop: CASSQDSGWFSPLHF. Written as DNA, the CDR3 is TGCGCCAGCAGCCAGGACAGCGGATGGTTTTCACCCCTCCACTTT.

The J gene is TRBJ1-1, the V gene TRBV7-2, with D perhaps TRBD1 (6 bases). V lost 6 bases and J lost 4, with 18 bases in between. The length of the CDR3 is 15 residues. CDR1 is SGHTA and CDR2 is FQGNSA in the germline V gene. The CDR3 loop is CASRSRGGQATEAFF. Written as DNA, the CDR3 is TGTGCCAGCAGATCCCGAGGGGGGCAGGCCACTGAAGCTTTCTTT.

This clonotype was picked up one time. V and J are TRBV29-1 and TRBJ1-1, with D possibly TRBD1 on 5 matching bases. CDR3 length equals 14 residues. Trimming cost V 0 bases and J 3 bases, with 11 bases left between them. Looked up from germline, CDR1 is SQVTM and CDR2 is ANQGSEA. The CDR3 region has the DNA TGCAGCGTTGAAGAGGGCAGGGAGTACACTGAAGCTTTCTTT. This translates into CSVEEGREYTEAFF. Combining the CDR3 with reference TRBV29-1 and TRBJ1-1 gives the whole variable domain SAVISQKPSRDICQRGTSLTIQCQVDSQVTMMFWYRQQPGQSLTLIATANQGSEATYESGFVIDKFPISRPNLTFSTLTVSNMSPEDSSIYLCSVEEGREYTEAFFGQGTRLTVV.

This chain links TRBV20-1 with TRBJ2-7; maybe TRBD2 (6 bases). V was shortened by 6 bases and J by 3 bases, with 15 bases between the two germline ends. The CDR3 has 13 amino acids. Germline CDR1 is DFQATT and CDR2 is SNEGSKA (reference sequence). CDR3 loop: CSAEGGGRYEQYF. The CDR3 DNA reads TGCAGTGCCGAGGGCGGAGGGCGCTACGAGCAGTACTTC.

This clonotype has a count of ten or more. The rearrangement joins TRBV7-2 to TRBJ1-1, with 7 bases identical to TRBD1. Germline V gene data show CDR1 as SGHTA and CDR2 as FQGNSA. This CDR3 is 16 amino acids long. V shed 3 bases and J 1 base; nucleotides not matched to a gene: 8. As DNA, the CDR3 is TGTGCCAGCAGCTTGGAGGGGACAGTGTCGAACACTGAAGCTTTCTTT. Encoded protein: CASSLEGTVSNTEAFF.

This clonotype has more than one count but fewer than ten. The rearrangement uses TRBV6-5 and TRBJ2-2; 13 nucleotides align to TRBD2. Trimming at V came to 4 bases and at J to 2 bases, leaving 10 bases not matched to a gene. The CDR3 length is 19 residues. The germline gives CDR1 MNHEY, CDR2 SVGAGI. The CDR3 protein is CASSSPLGLAGSNTGELFF. DNA of the CDR3: TGTGCCAGCAGTTCCCCATTGGGACTAGCGGGATCTAACACCGGGGAGCTGTTTTTT.

V and J are TRBV5-4 and TRBJ2-2; D ambiguous. The germline gives CDR1 SGHNT, CDR2 YYREEE (reference sequence). Trimming took 9 bases from V and 4 from J, leaving 13 bases between them. The CDR3 runs 13 residues. CDR3 DNA: TGTGCCATCTCCGGGCCCCTCACCGGGGAGCTGTTTTTT. Translation: CAISGPLTGELFF. Full variable domain (outside the CDR3, taken from reference TRBV5-4 and TRBJ2-2): ETGVTQSPTHLIKTRGQQVTLRCSSQSGHNTVSWYQQALGQGPQFIFQYYREEENGRGNFPPRFSGLQFPNYSSELNVNALELDDSALYLCAISGPLTGELFFGEGSRLTVL.

In its sample, this clonotype was seen a few times. V gene TRBV7-8 combines with J gene TRBJ2-2, with D perhaps TRBD1 (6 bases). Between the trimmed V and J ends, which lost 10 bases and 2 bases, there was a span of 11 bases. The germline V gene has CDR1 SGHVS and CDR2 FQNEAQ. There are 13 residues in the CDR3. As DNA, the CDR3 is TGTGCCACCAGGGACACAAACACCGGGGAGCTGTTTTTT. It is translated as CATRDTNTGELFF.

The genes are TRBV29-1 and TRBJ2-1; 10 nucleotides line up with TRBD2. V gave up 1 base and J gave up 0 bases; unmatched junction bases: 15. This CDR3 is built from 20 residues. CDR1 is SQVTM and CDR2 is ANQGSEA in the germline V gene. The CDR3 DNA follows: TGCAGCGTTGAAGGAGGGAGTCTAGCGGGAGTGGTCCTCTCCTACAATGAGCAGTTCTTC. This codes for CSVEGGSLAGVVLSYNEQFF.

The chain carries TRBV28 and TRBJ1-6, with a possible D match to TRBD1 (6 bases). Per the germline V gene, CDR1 is MDHEN and CDR2 is SYDVKM. V gave up 3 bases and J gave up 7 bases, with 16 bases separating them. The CDR3 has 16 residues. The CDR3 reads CASSLGIGQLNSPLHF. The CDR3 region has the DNA TGTGCCAGCAGTTTGGGAATTGGACAGCTCAATTCACCCCTCCACTTT.

This clonotype showed up many times. In DNA form, the CDR3 reads TGTGCTCTTGGATTCCCTGGAAAAAGCGGGGCTTTCTTT. Amino acid sequence: CALGFPGKSGAFF. The V call is TRBV7-2, the J call TRBJ1-1; D is ambiguous. The CDR3 runs to 13 residues. The V gene's germline CDR1 is SGHTA and CDR2 FQGNSA.